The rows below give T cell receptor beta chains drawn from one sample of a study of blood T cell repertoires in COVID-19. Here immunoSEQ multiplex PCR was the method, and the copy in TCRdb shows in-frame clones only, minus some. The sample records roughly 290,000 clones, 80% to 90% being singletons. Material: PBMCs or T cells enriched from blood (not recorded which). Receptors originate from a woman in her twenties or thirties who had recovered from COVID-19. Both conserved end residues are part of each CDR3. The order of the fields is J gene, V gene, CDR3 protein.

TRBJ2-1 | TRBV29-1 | CSVDRAGGGNEQFF
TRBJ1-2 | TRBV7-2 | CARLGNGHSYTF
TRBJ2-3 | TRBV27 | CASSLSAGLAGVSTDTQYF
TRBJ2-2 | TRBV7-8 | CASSFILRDRLNRGELFF
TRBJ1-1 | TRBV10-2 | CASSDQGMNTEAFF
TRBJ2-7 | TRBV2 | CASSPGGSYEQYF
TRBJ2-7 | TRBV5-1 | CASSLSGGIHEQYF
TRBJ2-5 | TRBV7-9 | CASSFPRTSGDKGETQYF
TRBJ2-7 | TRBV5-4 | CASSLGTYEQYF
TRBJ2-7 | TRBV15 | CATSRGGSGPSYEQYF
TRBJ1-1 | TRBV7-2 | CASSLEAGGFNTEAFF
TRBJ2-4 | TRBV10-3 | CAISESVDRVAKNIQYF
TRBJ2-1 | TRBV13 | CASSVPGTSGTSEQFF
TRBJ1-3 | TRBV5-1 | CASSLGQGAIGNTIYF
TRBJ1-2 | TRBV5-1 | CASSLTRSYGYTF
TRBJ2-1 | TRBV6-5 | CASTETSGRASEQFF
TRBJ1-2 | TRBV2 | CASSPQGAGYTF
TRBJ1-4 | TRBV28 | CASSLYTGPRNEKLFF
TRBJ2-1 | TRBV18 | CASSPLPPGYSYNEQFF
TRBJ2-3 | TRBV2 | CASSQPPGEGQYF
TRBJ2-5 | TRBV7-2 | CASSLVSGGGTETQYF
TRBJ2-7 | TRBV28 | CASSLEGSNIRYEQYF
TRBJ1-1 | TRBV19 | CASSASTGEKNTEAFF
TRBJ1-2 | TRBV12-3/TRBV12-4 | CASSLGSYGYTF
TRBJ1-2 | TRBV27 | CASSFSGDYGYTF
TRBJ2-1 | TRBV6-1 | CASSEPSGRAYNEQFF
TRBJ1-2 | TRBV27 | CASSLSGDYGYTF
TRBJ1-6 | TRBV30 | CAWSLLNSPLHF
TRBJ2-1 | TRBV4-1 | CASSQDNGNEQFF
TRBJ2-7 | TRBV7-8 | CASSLKGGIKYEQYF
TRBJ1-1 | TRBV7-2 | CASSARQGAEAFF
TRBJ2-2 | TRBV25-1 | CASFTGTGELFF
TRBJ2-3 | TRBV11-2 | CASSLMGGYTDTQYF
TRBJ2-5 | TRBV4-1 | CASSQEGHPLKETQYF
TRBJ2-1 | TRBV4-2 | CASSHSALRRPYNEQFF
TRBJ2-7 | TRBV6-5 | CASSGGGSFPYEQYF
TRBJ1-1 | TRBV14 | CASSQYRRSEAFF